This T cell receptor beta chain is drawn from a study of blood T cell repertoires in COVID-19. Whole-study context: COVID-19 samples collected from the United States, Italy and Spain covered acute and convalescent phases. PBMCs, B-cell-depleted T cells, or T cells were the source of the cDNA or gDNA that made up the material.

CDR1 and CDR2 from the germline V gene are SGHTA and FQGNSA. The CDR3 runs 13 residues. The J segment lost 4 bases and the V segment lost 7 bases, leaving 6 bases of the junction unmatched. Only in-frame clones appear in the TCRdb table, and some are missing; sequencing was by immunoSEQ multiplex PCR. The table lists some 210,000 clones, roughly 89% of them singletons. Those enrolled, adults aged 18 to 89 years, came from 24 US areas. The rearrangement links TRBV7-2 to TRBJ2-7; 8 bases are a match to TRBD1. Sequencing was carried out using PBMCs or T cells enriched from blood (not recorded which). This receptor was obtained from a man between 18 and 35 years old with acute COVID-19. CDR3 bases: TGTGCCAGCACCCTGACAGGGGTGTACGAGCAGTACTTC. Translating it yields CASTLTGVYEQYF.